The subject of this entry is one T cell receptor beta chain. Its antigen is still unknown. Focal radiation plus CTLA-4 blockade with ipilimumab was given to patients with chemo-refractory metastatic non-small-cell lung cancer. The data are from a study of radiotherapy plus CTLA-4 blockade in lung cancer. Using immunoSEQ multiplex PCR, the repertoire was profiled, and TCRdb retains in-frame clones only, with some absent. The sample has tens of thousands of clones, 78% seen once. Overall study results and limits: After radiotherapy and ipilimumab, tumor-derived clones expanded in peripheral blood. With interferon-beta, early dynamics of blood T cell clones were reported to best predict response.

The sequencing here drew on peripheral blood, taken from a patient treated with radiotherapy plus ipilimumab. The TCR was taken from a human donor with non-small cell lung cancer who had a complete response to radiotherapy plus ipilimumab.

CDR3 sequence reads: CASSLLGSSYEQYF. CDR3 sequence (DNA): TGTGCCAGCAGCTTGCTCGGAAGCTCCTACGAGCAGTACTTC. This chain joins TRBV5-6 and TRBJ2-5; no clear D gene. The J call may be in error: the DNA end matches TRBJ2-7 better. The CDR3 loop spans 14 amino acids. Germline CDR1 is SGHDT and CDR2 is YYEEEE.